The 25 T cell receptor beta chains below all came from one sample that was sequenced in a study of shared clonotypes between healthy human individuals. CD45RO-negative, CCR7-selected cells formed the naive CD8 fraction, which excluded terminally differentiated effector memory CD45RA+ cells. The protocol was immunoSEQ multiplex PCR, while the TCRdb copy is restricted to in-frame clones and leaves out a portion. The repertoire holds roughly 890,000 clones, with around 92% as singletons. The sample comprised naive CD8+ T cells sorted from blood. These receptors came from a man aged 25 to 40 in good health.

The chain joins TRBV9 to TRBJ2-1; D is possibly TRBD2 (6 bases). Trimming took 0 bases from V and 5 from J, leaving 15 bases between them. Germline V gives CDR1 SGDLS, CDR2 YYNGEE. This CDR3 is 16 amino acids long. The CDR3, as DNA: TGTGCCAGCAGCGTAGCTGGGCGGGATAGCAACAATGAGCAGTTCTTC. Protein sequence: CASSVAGRDSNNEQFF.

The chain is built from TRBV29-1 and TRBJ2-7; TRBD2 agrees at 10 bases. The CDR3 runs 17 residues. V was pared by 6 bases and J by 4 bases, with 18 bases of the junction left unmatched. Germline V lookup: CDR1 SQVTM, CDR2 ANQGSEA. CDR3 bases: TGCAGCGTCCTGAACCTAGCGGGAGAACGGGCAGGGTACGAGCAGTACTTC. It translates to CSVLNLAGERAGYEQYF.

The CDR3 DNA is TGTGCCTGGAGTGTCGGGCGGGAGGGCCCAGATACGCAGTATTTT. Its protein is CAWSVGREGPDTQYF. The V and J genes are TRBV30 and TRBJ2-3; TRBD2 aligns across 9 bases. From germline, CDR1 is GTSNPN and CDR2 SVGIG (reference sequence). The CDR3 is made up of 15 amino acids. J lost 4 bases, V lost 0 bases, and 5 bases had no gene match. Using reference TRBV30 and TRBJ2-3 for the parts outside the CDR3, the full variable domain is SQTIHQWPATLVQPVGSPLSLECTVEGTSNPNLYWYRQAAGRGLQLLFYSVGIGQISSEVPQNLSASRPQDRQFILSSKKLLLSDSGFYLCAWSVGREGPDTQYFGPGTRLTVL.

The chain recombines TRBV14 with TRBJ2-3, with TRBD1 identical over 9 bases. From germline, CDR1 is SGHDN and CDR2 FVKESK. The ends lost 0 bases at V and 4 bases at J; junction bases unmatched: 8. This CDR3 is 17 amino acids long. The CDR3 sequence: CASSQEARDRVSDTQYF. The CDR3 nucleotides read TGTGCCAGCAGCCAAGAGGCCCGGGACAGGGTATCAGATACGCAGTATTTT.

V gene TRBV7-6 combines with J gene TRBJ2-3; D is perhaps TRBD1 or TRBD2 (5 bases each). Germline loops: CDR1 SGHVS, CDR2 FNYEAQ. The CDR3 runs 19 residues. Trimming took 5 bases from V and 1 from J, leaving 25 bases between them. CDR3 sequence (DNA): TGTGCCAGCAGCCCGGGACCAGCCAGACCCTCGGGTGGCACAGATACGCAGTATTTT. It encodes CASSPGPARPSGGTDTQYF.

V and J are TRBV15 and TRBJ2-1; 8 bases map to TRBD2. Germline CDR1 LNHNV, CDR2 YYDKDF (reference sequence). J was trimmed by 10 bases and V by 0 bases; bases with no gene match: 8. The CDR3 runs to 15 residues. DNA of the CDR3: TGTGCCACCAGCAGAGACCGCGGACTAGCATGGGAGCAGTTCTTC. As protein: CATSRDRGLAWEQFF.

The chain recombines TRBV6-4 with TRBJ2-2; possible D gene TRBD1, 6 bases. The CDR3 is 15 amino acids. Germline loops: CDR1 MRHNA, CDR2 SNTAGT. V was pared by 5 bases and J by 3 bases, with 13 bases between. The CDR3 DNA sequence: TGTGCCAGCAGTTCAGGGGTAGGCTACACCGGGGAGCTGTTTTTT. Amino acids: CASSSGVGYTGELFF.

CDR3 nucleotide sequence: TGTGCCAGCAGTGAATCGACAGGGACCTCTGACGAGCAGTACTTC. Its translation: CASSESTGTSDEQYF. This chain joins TRBV6-1 and TRBJ2-7, with 7 bases lining up with TRBD1. Germline CDR1 is MNHNS and CDR2 is SASEGT. Trimming cost V 2 bases and J 5 bases; bases outside gene matches: 9. The CDR3 has 15 residues.

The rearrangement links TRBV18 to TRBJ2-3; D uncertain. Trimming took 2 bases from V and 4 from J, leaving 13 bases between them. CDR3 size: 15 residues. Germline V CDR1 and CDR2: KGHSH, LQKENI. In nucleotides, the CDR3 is TGTGCCAGCTCACCAAAACCCCCGGCCGCAGATACGCAGTATTTT. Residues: CASSPKPPAADTQYF.

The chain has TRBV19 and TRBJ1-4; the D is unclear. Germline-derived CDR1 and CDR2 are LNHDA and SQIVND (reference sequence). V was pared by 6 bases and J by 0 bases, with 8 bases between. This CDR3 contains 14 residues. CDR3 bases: TGTGCCAGTAGATGGGAGGCAACTAATGAAAAACTGTTTTTT. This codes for CASRWEATNEKLFF. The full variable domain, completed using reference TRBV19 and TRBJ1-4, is DGGITQSPKYLFRKEGQNVTLSCEQNLNHDAMYWYRQDPGQGLRLIYYSQIVNDFQKGDIAEGYSVSREKKESFPLTVTSAQKNPTAFYLCASRWEATNEKLFFGSGTQLSVL.

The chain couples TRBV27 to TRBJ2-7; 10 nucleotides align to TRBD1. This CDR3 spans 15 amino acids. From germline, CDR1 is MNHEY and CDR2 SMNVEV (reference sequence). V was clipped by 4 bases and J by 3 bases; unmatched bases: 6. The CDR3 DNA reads TGTGCCAGCAGTTCGACAGGGGGCCGAATCTACGAGCAGTACTTC. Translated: CASSSTGGRIYEQYF.

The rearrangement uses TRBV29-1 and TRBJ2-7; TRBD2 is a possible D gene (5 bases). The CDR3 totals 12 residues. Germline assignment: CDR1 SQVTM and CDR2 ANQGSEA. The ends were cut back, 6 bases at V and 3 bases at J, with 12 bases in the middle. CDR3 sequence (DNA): TGCAGCGTCATAAGCGGTGGCTACGAGCAGTACTTC. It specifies CSVISGGYEQYF.

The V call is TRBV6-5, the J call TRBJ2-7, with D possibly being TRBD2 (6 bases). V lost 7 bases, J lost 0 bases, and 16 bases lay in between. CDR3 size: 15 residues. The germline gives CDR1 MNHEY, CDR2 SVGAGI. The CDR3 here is CASKEVGGGSYEQYF. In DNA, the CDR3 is TGTGCCAGCAAGGAAGTGGGAGGAGGCTCCTACGAGCAGTACTTC.

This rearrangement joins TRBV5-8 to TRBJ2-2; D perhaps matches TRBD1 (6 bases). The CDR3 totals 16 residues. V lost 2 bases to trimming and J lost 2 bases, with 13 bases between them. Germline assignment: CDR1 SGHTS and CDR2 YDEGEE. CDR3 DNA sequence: TGTGCCAGCAGCTTCTTAAGGGGGTATAACACCGGGGAGCTGTTTTTT. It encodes CASSFLRGYNTGELFF.

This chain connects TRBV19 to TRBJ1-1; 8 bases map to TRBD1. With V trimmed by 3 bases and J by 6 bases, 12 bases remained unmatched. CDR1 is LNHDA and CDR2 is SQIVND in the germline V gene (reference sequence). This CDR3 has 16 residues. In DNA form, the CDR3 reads TGTGCCAGTAGTATCCTCTATGGGCAGGGGGCACCTGAAGCTTTCTTT. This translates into CASSILYGQGAPEAFF.

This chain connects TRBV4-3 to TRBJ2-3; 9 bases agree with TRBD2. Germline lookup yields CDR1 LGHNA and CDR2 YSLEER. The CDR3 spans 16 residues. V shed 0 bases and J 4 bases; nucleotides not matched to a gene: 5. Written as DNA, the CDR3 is TGCGCCAGCAGCCAAGACCCTAGCGGGACTGCAGATACGCAGTATTTT. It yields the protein CASSQDPSGTADTQYF.

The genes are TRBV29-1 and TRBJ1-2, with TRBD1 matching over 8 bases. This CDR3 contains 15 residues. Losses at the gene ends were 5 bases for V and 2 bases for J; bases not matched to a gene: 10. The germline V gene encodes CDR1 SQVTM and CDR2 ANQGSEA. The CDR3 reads CSVTDRTGINYGYTF. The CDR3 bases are TGCAGCGTTACCGACCGGACAGGGATCAACTATGGCTACACCTTC.

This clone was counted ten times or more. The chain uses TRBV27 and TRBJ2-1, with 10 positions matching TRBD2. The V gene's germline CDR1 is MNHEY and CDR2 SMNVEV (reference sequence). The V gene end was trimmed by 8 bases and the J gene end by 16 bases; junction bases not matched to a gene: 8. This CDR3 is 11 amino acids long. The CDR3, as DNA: TGTGCCAGCCGAAATCTAGCGGGAGCATTCTTC. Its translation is CASRNLAGAFF.

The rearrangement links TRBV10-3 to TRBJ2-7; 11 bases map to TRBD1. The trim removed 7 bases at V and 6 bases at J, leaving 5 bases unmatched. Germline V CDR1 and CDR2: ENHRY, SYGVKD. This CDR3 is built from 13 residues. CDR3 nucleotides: TGTGCCATCACCTCGGACAGGGGGCGCGAGCAGTACTTC. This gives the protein CAITSDRGREQYF.

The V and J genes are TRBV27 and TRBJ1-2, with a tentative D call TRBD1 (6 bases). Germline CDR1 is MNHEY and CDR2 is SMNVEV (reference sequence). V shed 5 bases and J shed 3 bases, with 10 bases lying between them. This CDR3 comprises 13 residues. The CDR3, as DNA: TGTGCCAGCAGTCCAGGGGTCGACTATGGCTACACCTTC. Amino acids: CASSPGVDYGYTF.

CDR3 residues: CAVGAGWYEQYF. The CDR3 DNA sequence: TGTGCCGTGGGGGCAGGGTGGTACGAGCAGTACTTC. This rearrangement joins TRBV25-1 to TRBJ2-7, with TRBD1 as a possible D gene (6 bases). Germline loops: CDR1 MGHDK, CDR2 SYGVNS. The CDR3 loop spans 12 amino acids. The V end was cut by 11 bases, the J end by 4 bases, with 15 bases between.

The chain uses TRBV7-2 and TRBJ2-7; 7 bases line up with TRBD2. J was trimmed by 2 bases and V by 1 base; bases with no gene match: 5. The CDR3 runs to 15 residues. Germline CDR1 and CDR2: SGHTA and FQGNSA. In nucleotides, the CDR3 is TGTGCCAGCAGCTTAGTTCCGGGAGGTGCCTACGAGCAGTACTTC. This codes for CASSLVPGGAYEQYF.

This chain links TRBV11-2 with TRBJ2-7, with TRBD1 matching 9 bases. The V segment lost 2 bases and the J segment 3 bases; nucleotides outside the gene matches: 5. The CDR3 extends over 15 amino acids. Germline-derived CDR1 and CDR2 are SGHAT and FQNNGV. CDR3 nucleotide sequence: TGTGCCAGCAGCTTAACAGGGGGCAATTACTACGAGCAGTACTTC. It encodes CASSLTGGNYYEQYF.

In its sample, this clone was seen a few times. In DNA form, the CDR3 reads TGTGCCAGCACCTCAAGGGCCTCGGATGAGCAGTTCTTC. This translates into CASTSRASDEQFF. The chain combines TRBV7-9 with TRBJ2-1; D is uncertain. Between the trimmed V and J ends, which lost 7 bases and 8 bases, there was a span of 15 bases. The CDR3 extends over 13 amino acids. Per the germline V gene, CDR1 is SEHNR and CDR2 is FQNEAQ (reference sequence).

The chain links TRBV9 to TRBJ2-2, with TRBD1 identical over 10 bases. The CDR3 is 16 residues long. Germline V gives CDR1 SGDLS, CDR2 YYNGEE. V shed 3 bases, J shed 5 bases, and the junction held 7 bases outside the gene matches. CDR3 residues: CASSGSGTGVTGELFF. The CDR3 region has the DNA TGTGCCAGCAGCGGTTCCGGGACAGGGGTAACCGGGGAGCTGTTTTTT.